A single sample gave rise to the 20 T cell receptor beta chains below, sequenced in a study of T cell responses to AZD1222 COVID-19 vaccine. Profiled with immunoSEQ multiplex PCR; TCRdb holds only in-frame clones, not every one. This repertoire shows about 140,000 clones, roughly nine tenths found once; its top ten account for 3% to 3.5%. This sample comprised peripheral blood, obtained on day 0 of AZD1222 vaccination. Every receptor here comes from an adult in good health.

The V and J genes are TRBV6-5 and TRBJ2-5; D gene unclear. Germline V CDR1 and CDR2: MNHEY, SVGAGI. The CDR3 extends over 14 amino acids. Trimming took off 0 bases at V and 3 bases at J, with 8 bases between the two ends. CDR3 coding DNA: TGTGCCAGCAGTTACTCGGTGGACGAAGAGACCCAGTACTTC. Translation gives CASSYSVDEETQYF.

J is TRBJ2-7 and V is TRBV11-2; 9 bases fit TRBD2. The CDR3 loop spans 14 amino acids. With V trimmed by 5 bases and J by 6 bases, 8 bases remained unmatched. CDR1 is SGHAT, CDR2 FQNNGV, per germline. The CDR3 region is CASSPAVSGGEQYF. DNA for the CDR3: TGTGCCAGCAGCCCCGCGGTTAGCGGGGGCGAGCAGTACTTC. Full variable domain (missing parts from reference TRBV11-2 and TRBJ2-7): EAGVAQSPRYKIIEKRQSVAFWCNPISGHATLYWYQQILGQGPKLLIQFQNNGVVDDSQLPKDRFSAERLKGVDSTLKIQPAKLEDSAVYLCASSPAVSGGEQYFGPGTRLTVT.

The V call is TRBV6-2 or TRBV6-3, the J call TRBJ2-7; 10 nucleotides line up with TRBD2. There are 17 residues in the CDR3. Germline trimming cut 2 bases from V and 0 bases from J; bases unmatched to any gene: 7. CDR1 and CDR2 (germline): MNHEY, SVGEGT. CDR3 in DNA: TGTGCCAGCAGTTACCCGAGCCTAGCGGGAGACTCCTACGAGCAGTACTTC. Its protein is CASSYPSLAGDSYEQYF.

This clone was seen once. The gene calls are TRBV6-5 and TRBJ2-7, with D uncertain. This CDR3 is 13 amino acids long. The germline CDR1 and CDR2 sequences are MNHEY and SVGAGI. Trimming took 10 bases from V and 3 from J, leaving 16 bases between them. The CDR3 reads CATSRPWDYEQYF. In DNA form, the CDR3 reads TGTGCCACCAGCCGGCCCTGGGACTACGAGCAGTACTTC.

The chain carries TRBV5-1 and TRBJ2-5, with D possibly being TRBD1 (5 bases). The V and J ends lost 4 bases and 2 bases respectively, with 24 bases between them. The germline V gene encodes CDR1 SGHRS and CDR2 YFSETQ. The length of the CDR3 is 18 residues. In DNA form, the CDR3 reads TGCGCCAGCAGCCTAAGCCTCCTAACAACAGGAGATCAAGAGACCCAGTACTTC. This codes for CASSLSLLTTGDQETQYF.

V gene TRBV6-5 combines with J gene TRBJ1-1, with D unresolved. The CDR3 runs 12 residues. Deletions cut 3 bases from V and 7 bases from J, with 9 bases between. Germline V lookup: CDR1 MNHEY, CDR2 SVGAGI. The CDR3, as DNA: TGTGCCAGCAGTTATCAAGGAGTTGAAGCTTTCTTT. Its translation is CASSYQGVEAFF.

This chain connects TRBV7-9 to TRBJ1-4, with 9 bases that match TRBD1. Unmatched junction bases numbered 14, after V lost 5 bases and J lost 1 base. Germline V gives CDR1 SEHNR, CDR2 FQNEAQ (reference sequence). The CDR3 sequence is 19 residues long. CDR3: CASSLPGTGKWRTNEKLFF. For the CDR3, the DNA is TGTGCCAGCAGCCTACCCGGGACAGGGAAGTGGAGAACTAATGAAAAACTGTTTTTT.

The chain recombines TRBV5-6 with TRBJ1-1, with D perhaps matching TRBD1 (5 bases). This CDR3 region has 14 residues. Germline V gene lookup returns CDR1 SGHDT and CDR2 YYEEEE. V was shortened by 0 bases and J by 10 bases, with 16 bases between the two germline ends. The CDR3 DNA reads TGTGCCAGCAGCTTGGAGGGGCCAAGAAGTAGAGCTTTCTTT. Protein product: CASSLEGPRSRAFF. Combining the CDR3 with reference TRBV5-6 and TRBJ1-1 gives the whole variable domain DAGVTQSPTHLIKTRGQQVTLRCSPKSGHDTVSWYQQALGQGPQFIFQYYEEEERQRGNFPDRFSGHQFPNYSSELNVNALLLGDSALYLCASSLEGPRSRAFFGQGTRLTVV.

The chain couples TRBV7-8 to TRBJ1-1; D call uncertain. The CDR3 is 13 residues long. V was clipped by 1 base and J by 3 bases, with 6 bases between them. Germline CDR1 SGHVS, CDR2 FQNEAQ. CDR3 in amino acids: CASSLEHYTEAFF. CDR3 bases: TGTGCCAGCAGCTTAGAACACTACACTGAAGCTTTCTTT.

For this clone: Other DNA sequences in this specimen translate into the identical CDR3. The rearrangement links TRBV12-3 or TRBV12-4 to TRBJ2-1, with a possible D match to TRBD1 (6 bases). Trimming took off 6 bases at V and 5 bases at J, with 11 bases between the two ends. CDR3 length: 13 residues. The CDR3 is CASSLGQNNEQFF. The CDR3 DNA reads TGTGCCAGCAGCCTAGGACAGAACAATGAGCAGTTCTTC.

This chain links TRBV7-6 with TRBJ2-7, with a weak D call TRBD2 (6 bases). The V gene lost 5 bases and the J gene lost 1 base, with 15 bases spanning the gap. The CDR3 has 15 residues. Germline V gene data show CDR1 as SGHVS and CDR2 as FNYEAQ. The CDR3 bases are TGTGCCAGCAGCCTCTATGGGACTTCGTCCTACGAGCAGTACTTC. The encoded protein is CASSLYGTSSYEQYF.

The chain links TRBV11-2 to TRBJ1-2; 7 bases are a match to TRBD1. V shed 4 bases and J 5 bases; nucleotides not matched to a gene: 4. The V gene's germline CDR1 is SGHAT and CDR2 FQNNGV. The length of the CDR3 is 13 residues. The CDR3 spells CASSSRDSYGYTF. CDR3 DNA sequence: TGTGCCAGCAGCTCGCGGGACAGTTATGGCTACACCTTC.

The chain combines TRBV30 with TRBJ1-5; D gene ambiguous. The CDR3 has 12 amino acids. V was trimmed by 4 bases and J by 5 bases, leaving 9 bases between them. CDR1 is GTSNPN and CDR2 is SVGIG in the germline V gene (reference sequence). The CDR3 region has the DNA TGTGCCTGGAAAGGGATGGATCAGCCCCAGCATTTT. Amino acid sequence: CAWKGMDQPQHF. Using reference TRBV30 and TRBJ1-5 for the parts outside the CDR3, the full variable domain is SQTIHQWPATLVQPVGSPLSLECTVEGTSNPNLYWYRQAAGRGLQLLFYSVGIGQISSEVPQNLSASRPQDRQFILSSKKLLLSDSGFYLCAWKGMDQPQHFGDGTRLSIL.

The chain has TRBV4-2 and TRBJ1-1; D gene unclear. V was pared by 1 base and J by 7 bases, with 10 bases between. Germline V gene lookup returns CDR1 LGHNA and CDR2 YNFKEQ. There are 13 residues in the CDR3. CDR3 coding DNA: TGTGCCAGCAGCCAAGGGGAGAGAATTGAAGCTTTCTTT. Protein: CASSQGERIEAFF.

The rearrangement links TRBV27 to TRBJ1-1; the D is unclear. The V gene's germline CDR1 is MNHEY and CDR2 SMNVEV (reference sequence). This CDR3 contains 13 residues. Deletions cut 0 bases from V and 1 base from J, with 3 bases between. The CDR3 region has the DNA TGTGCCAGCAGTTTATCTAGGAACACTGAAGCTTTCTTT. Amino acid sequence: CASSLSRNTEAFF.

The chain has TRBV5-4 and TRBJ2-1, with D perhaps TRBD2 (6 bases). Germline V gene data show CDR1 as SGHNT and CDR2 as YYREEE (reference sequence). Trimming shortened V by 3 bases and J by 3 bases, and 13 bases separated the two germline ends. The CDR3 consists of 15 residues. The CDR3 here is CASSYVGAGYNEQFF. In nucleotides, the CDR3 is TGTGCCAGCAGCTACGTTGGAGCGGGCTACAATGAGCAGTTCTTC.

This rearrangement joins TRBV15 to TRBJ2-1; D is uncertain. CDR1 LNHNV and CDR2 YYDKDF come from the germline V gene (reference sequence). The germline V and J ends were trimmed by 6 bases and 10 bases, with 10 bases remaining between them. The length of the CDR3 is 11 residues. Written as DNA, the CDR3 is TGTGCCACCAGACTCCTCACCGAGCAGTTCTTC. As protein: CATRLLTEQFF.

The chain uses TRBV6-6 and TRBJ2-7; no definite D call. The CDR3 sequence is 12 residues long. Germline V gene sequence: CDR1 MNHNY, CDR2 SVGAGI (reference sequence). V lost 6 bases to trimming and J lost 4 bases, with 10 bases between them. The DNA of the CDR3 is TGTGCCAGCAGCCGAAAGATTTACGAGCAGTACTTC. Protein sequence: CASSRKIYEQYF.

V usage is TRBV5-6 and J usage is TRBJ2-1; tentative D call: TRBD2 (7 bases). Germline CDR1 and CDR2: SGHDT and YYEEEE. Trimming left V 9 bases short and J 0 bases short, with 16 bases between. This CDR3 spans 15 amino acids. CDR3 residues: CATTSGGHSYNEQFF. In nucleotides, the CDR3 is TGTGCCACCACGTCGGGGGGCCACTCCTACAATGAGCAGTTCTTC.

This clone is a singleton in its sample. The chain employs TRBV5-4 and TRBJ2-3, with 8 bases matching TRBD2. The CDR3 is 15 residues long. Trimming removed 4 bases from V and 5 bases from J; junction bases left unmatched: 9. CDR1 and CDR2 from the germline V gene are SGHNT and YYREEE (reference sequence). CDR3 sequence reads: CASSMGLVKKDTQYF. As DNA, the CDR3 is TGTGCCAGCAGCATGGGACTAGTGAAGAAAGATACGCAGTATTTT.